This T cell receptor beta chain derives from a study of shared clonotypes between healthy human individuals. J was trimmed by 6 bases and V by 4 bases; bases with no gene match: 7. CDR1 and CDR2 from the germline V gene are SGHRS and YFSETQ. CDR3 length: 14 amino acids. Sequenced by immunoSEQ multiplex PCR; TCRdb stores in-frame clones only, minus some. The profile shows 550,000 to 650,000 clones, 95% to 96% of them singletons. The naive CD8 population came from CD45RO-negative cells selected for CCR7, without terminally differentiated effector memory CD45RA+ cells. V and J are TRBV5-1 and TRBJ2-7, with 10 positions matching TRBD2. This receptor was taken from a woman aged 25 to 45 in good health. The sample taken for sequencing was naive CD8+ T cells sorted from blood. The CDR3 DNA is TGCGCCAGCAGCCCGGGGACTAGCGACCTCGAGCAGTACTTC. It is translated as CASSPGTSDLEQYF.